The present entry profiles one TCR beta chain with its context. It lacks a known antigen. No much larger clone is present one base from it, and per-base qualities are unavailable. Spanning cysteine to phenylalanine, the CDR3 consists of 14 amino acids. The read is trimmed to its CDR3 DNA, 42 bases read in frame from base 1. CDR1 and CDR2, looked up from the germline V gene, are SGHDT and YYEEEE. V gives up 2 bases and J gives up 5 bases, and the segment between their germline ends measures 10 bases. The Qiagen DNeasy kit was used to extract genomic DNA both from unsorted PBMCs and from the negatively selected CD4+ and CD8+ fractions. Using primers that anneal to V and J segments, immunoSEQ multiplex PCR amplified the TCR beta CDR3 regions. A synthetic immune receptor repertoire was used to minimize amplification bias, and any remaining bias was removed computationally after sequencing. The authors processed their data as follows. Repertoire diversity was quantified as the Shannon entropy index using custom Python scripts. Unsorted, CD4+ and CD8+ repertoires were analyzed separately, except in combined analyses where CD4+ and CD8+ sequences were merged in silico. TCRdb took this table from immuneACCESS and kept in-frame rearrangements with V and J called. Such tables lack part of the clones; where checked against another copy, unresolved V genes explain under half of the gap, and the rest is unexplained. V, J and clone size derive from that table, while D and trimming were established from the DNA sequence. Counted in this sample were around 30,000 clones; roughly nine tenths of them appeared once. The ten largest clones represent about 4% of the sample.

The data were taken from a study of PD-1 blockade in classical Hodgkin lymphoma (dated by TCRdb to between 2020 and 2021). A note on the overall study: The study used CyTOF and TCR beta sequencing to define a peripheral blood immune signature of response to PD-1 blockade in classical Hodgkin lymphoma.

The sample's time point label, in plain terms: newly diagnosed, previously untreated cHL patient sample. As a comparison group for the relapsed/refractory trial patients, PBMCs from patients with newly diagnosed, previously untreated classical Hodgkin lymphoma were sequenced. Peripheral blood was collected in 8 mL Vacutainer Cell Preparation Tubes, from which PBMCs were isolated by centrifugation and then cryopreserved. The investigation overall reported the following: Baseline TCR diversity was reported to be lower in newly diagnosed patients than in healthy donors, and even lower in relapsed/refractory patients. The study covered only a single clinical trial cohort, and the causes of the repertoire differences, possibly disease activity or prior therapy, were still not defined.

The specimen was peripheral blood mononuclear cells (PBMCs). This clonotype originated in a human donor with classical Hodgkin lymphoma. The V and J genes are TRBV5-6 and TRBJ2-2, with the identity of the D gene unclear. The CDR3 region reads CASSFLGQTGELFF. The nucleotide sequence reads TGTGCCAGCAGCTTCCTAGGCCAGACCGGGGAGCTGTTTTTT.